This T cell receptor (beta chain) came from a study of blood T cell repertoires in COVID-19. Study summary: The cDNA or gDNA used as material had been derived from T cells, B-cell-depleted T cells, or PBMCs.

This clone was detected only a few times. V lost 3 bases to trimming and J lost 6 bases, with 13 bases between them. Germline V CDR1 and CDR2: LNHDA, SQIVND (reference sequence). The CDR3 runs to 14 residues. Authors' processing steps: Reference gene primer amplification in the assay estimated nucleated cell counts. This table comes from immunoSEQ multiplex PCR, and its TCRdb copy is limited to in-frame clones, with some not included. The V and J calls and clone size come from that table; D and trimming were worked out from the DNA. The table lists approximately 150,000 clones, around 80% of them singletons.

The TCR originated in a woman over 75 with acute or convalescent COVID-19. The genes are TRBV19 and TRBJ2-3; no definite D call. The sequencing sample was made of peripheral blood. CDR3 coding DNA: TGTGCCAGTAGTATCTCAGTTATTTTTGATACGCAGTATTTT. Protein product: CASSISVIFDTQYF.